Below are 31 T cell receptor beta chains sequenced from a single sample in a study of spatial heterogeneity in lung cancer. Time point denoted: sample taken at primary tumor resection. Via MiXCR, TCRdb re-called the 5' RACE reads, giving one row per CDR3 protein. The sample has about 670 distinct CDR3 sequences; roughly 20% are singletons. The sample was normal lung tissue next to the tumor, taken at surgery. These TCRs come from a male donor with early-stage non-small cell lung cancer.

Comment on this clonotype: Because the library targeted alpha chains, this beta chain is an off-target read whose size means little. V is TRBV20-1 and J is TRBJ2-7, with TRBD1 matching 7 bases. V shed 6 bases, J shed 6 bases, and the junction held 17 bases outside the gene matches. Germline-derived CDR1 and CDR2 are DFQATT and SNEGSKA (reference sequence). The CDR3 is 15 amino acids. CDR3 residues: CSAEVSGTEVGEQYF. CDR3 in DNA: TGCAGTGCCGAGGTCTCCGGGACAGAAGTAGGCGAGCAGTACTTC.

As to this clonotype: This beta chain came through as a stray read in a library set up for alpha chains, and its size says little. The CDR3 reads CASSSDRAGELFF. The CDR3 nucleotides read TGTGCCAGCAGCTCGGACAGGGCCGGGGAGCTGTTTTTT. The chain uses TRBV7-3 and TRBJ2-2; TRBD1 agrees at 8 bases. CDR3 length equals 13 residues. The V segment lost 4 bases and the J segment 6 bases; nucleotides outside the gene matches: 1. Germline CDR1 and CDR2: SGHTA and FQGTGA.

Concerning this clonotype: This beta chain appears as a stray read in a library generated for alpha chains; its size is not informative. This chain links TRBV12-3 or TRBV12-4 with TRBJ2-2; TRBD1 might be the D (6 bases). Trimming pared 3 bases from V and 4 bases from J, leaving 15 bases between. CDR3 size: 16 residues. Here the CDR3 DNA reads TGTGCCAGCAGTTTTTTCCCCACAGGGCCCACCGGGGAGCTGTTTTTT. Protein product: CASSFFPTGPTGELFF.

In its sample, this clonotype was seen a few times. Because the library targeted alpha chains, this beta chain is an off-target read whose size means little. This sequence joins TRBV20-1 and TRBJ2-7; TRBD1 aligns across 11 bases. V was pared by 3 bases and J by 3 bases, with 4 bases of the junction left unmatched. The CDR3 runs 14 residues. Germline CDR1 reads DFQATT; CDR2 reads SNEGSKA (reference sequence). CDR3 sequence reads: CSARPGTGGYEQYF. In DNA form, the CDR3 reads TGCAGTGCTAGGCCCGGGACAGGGGGCTACGAGCAGTACTTC.

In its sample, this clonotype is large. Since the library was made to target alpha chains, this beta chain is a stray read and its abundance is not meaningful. The CDR3 bases are TGCGCCAGCAGCTTGGAGGGCAGGGAAGGGCCCGAGCAGTACTTC. It yields the protein CASSLEGREGPEQYF. The rearrangement uses TRBV5-1 and TRBJ2-7, with TRBD1 as a possible D gene (5 bases). Trimming cost V 0 bases and J 6 bases, with 16 bases left between them. This CDR3 spans 15 amino acids. Germline V gives CDR1 SGHRS, CDR2 YFSETQ.

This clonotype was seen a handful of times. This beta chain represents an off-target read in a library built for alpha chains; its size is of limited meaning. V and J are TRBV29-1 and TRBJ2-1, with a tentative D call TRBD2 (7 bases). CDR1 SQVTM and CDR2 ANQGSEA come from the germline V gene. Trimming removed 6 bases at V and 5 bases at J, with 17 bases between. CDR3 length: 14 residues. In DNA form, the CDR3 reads TGCAGCGTCGCCCGGGGGGCCGTCGACAATGAGCAGTTCTTC. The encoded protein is CSVARGAVDNEQFF.

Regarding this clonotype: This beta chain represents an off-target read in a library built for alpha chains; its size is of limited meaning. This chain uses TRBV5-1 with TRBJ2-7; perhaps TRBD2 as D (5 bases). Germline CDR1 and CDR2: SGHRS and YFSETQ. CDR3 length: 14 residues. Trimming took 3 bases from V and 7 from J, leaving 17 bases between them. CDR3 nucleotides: TGCGCCAGCAGCTCCGACACTCTGACGGGGGAGCAGTACTTC. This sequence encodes CASSSDTLTGEQYF.

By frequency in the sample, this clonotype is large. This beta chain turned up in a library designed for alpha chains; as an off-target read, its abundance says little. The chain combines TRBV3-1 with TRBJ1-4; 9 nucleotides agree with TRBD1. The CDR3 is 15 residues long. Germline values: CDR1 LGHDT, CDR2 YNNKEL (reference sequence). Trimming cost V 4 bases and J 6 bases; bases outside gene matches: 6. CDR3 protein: CASSPLGTGHEKLFF. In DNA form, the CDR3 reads TGTGCCAGCAGCCCCCTCGGGACAGGGCATGAAAAACTGTTTTTT.

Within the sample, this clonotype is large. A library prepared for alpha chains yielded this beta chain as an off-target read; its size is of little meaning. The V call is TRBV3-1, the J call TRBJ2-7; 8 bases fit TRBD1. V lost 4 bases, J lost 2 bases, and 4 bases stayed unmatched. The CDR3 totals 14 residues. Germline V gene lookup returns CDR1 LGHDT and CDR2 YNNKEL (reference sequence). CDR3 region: CASSRTGSTYEQYF. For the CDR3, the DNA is TGTGCCAGCAGCCGGACAGGGTCTACCTACGAGCAGTACTTC.

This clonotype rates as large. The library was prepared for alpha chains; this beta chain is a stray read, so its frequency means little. CDR3 amino acids: CASSQVQREVYNEQFF. CDR3 nucleotide sequence: TGCGCCAGCAGCCAAGTCCAGCGGGAGGTCTACAATGAGCAGTTCTTC. The V gene is TRBV4-1, the J gene TRBJ2-1; TRBD2 aligns across 9 bases. The CDR3 sequence is 16 residues long. Per the germline V gene, CDR1 is MGHRA and CDR2 is YSYEKL. The V and J ends lost 1 base and 3 bases, in that order; junction bases with no gene match: 4.

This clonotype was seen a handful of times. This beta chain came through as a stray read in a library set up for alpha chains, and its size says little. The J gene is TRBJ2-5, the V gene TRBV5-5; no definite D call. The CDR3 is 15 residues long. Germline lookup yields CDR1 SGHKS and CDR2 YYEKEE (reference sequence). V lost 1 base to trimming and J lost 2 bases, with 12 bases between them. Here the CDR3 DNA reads TGTGCCAGCAGCTTGCTGGCGGATACTCAAGAGACCCAGTACTTC. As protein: CASSLLADTQETQYF.

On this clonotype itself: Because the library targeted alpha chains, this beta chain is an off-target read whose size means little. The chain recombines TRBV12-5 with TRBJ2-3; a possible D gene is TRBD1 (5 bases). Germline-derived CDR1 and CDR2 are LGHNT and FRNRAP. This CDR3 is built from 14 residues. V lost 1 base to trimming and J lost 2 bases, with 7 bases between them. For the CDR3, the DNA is TGTGCTAGTGGTTTGGGACAGCACACAGATACGCAGTATTTT. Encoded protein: CASGLGQHTDTQYF.

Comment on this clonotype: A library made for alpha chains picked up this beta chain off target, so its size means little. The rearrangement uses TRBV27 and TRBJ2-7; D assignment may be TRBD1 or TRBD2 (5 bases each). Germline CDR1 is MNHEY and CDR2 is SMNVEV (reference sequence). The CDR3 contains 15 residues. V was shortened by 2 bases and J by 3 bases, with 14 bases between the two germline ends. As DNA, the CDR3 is TGTGCCAGCAGTTTAAAGGCCTCAGGGAGCTACGAGCAGTACTTC. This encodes CASSLKASGSYEQYF.

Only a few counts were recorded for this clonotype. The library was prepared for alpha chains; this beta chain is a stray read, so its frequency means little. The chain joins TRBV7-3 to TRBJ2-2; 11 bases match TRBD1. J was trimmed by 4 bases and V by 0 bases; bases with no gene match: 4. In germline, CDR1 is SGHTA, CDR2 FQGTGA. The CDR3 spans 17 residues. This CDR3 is CASSLTGQGVSTGELFF. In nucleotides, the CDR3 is TGTGCCAGCAGCTTAACGGGACAGGGGGTATCCACCGGGGAGCTGTTTTTT.

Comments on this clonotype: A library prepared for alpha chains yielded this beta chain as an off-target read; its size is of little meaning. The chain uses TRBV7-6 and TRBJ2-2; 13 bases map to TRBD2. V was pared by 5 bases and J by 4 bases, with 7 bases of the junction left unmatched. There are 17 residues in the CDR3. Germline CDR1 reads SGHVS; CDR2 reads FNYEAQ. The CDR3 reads CASSPTSGGAGTGELFF. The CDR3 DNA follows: TGTGCCAGCAGCCCCACTAGCGGGGGGGCGGGCACCGGGGAGCTGTTTTTT. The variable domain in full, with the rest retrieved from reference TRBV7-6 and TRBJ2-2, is GAGVSQSPRYKVTKRGQDVALRCDPISGHVSLYWYRQALGQGPEFLTYFNYEAQQDKSGLPNDRFSAERPEGSISTLTIQRTEQRDSAMYRCASSPTSGGAGTGELFFGEGSRLTVL.

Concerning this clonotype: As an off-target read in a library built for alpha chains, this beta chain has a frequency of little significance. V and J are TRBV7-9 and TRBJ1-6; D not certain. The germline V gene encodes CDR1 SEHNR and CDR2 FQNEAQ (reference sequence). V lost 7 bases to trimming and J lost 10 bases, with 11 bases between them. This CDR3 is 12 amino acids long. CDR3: CASTDGVSPLHF. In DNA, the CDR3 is TGTGCCAGCACCGACGGGGTATCACCCCTCCACTTT.

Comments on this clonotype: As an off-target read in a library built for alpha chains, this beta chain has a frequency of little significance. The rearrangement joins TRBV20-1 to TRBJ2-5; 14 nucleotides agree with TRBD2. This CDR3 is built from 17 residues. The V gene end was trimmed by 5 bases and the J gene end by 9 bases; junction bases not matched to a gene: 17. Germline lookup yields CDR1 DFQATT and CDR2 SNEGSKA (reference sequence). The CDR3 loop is CSAADPGTSGGQGSQYF. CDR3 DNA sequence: TGCAGTGCTGCTGACCCCGGGACTAGCGGGGGCCAGGGGTCCCAGTACTTC.

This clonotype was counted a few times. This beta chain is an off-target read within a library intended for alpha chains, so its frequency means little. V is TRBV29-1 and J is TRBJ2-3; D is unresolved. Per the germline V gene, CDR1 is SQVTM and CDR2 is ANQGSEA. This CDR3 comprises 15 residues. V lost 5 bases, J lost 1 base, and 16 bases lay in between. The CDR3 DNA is TGCAGCGTTCTTGGGGTCGGGCTAGGCACAGATACGCAGTATTTT. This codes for CSVLGVGLGTDTQYF.

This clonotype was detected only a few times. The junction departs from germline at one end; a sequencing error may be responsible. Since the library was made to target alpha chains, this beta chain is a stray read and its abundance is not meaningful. DNA for the CDR3: TGTGCCAGCAGCCTGAGCCACTCAGATACGCAGTTTTTT. Residues: CASSLSHSDTQFF. The gene calls are TRBV7-8 and TRBJ2-3; no firm D call. From germline, CDR1 is SGHVS and CDR2 FQNEAQ. CDR3 length equals 13 residues.

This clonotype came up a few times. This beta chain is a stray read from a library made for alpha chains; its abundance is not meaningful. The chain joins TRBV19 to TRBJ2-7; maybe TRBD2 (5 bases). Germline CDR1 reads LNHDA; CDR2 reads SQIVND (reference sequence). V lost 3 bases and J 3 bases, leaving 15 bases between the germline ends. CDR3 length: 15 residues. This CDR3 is CASSILRNEGYEQYF. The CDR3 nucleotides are TGTGCCAGTAGTATTCTACGGAACGAGGGCTACGAGCAGTACTTC.

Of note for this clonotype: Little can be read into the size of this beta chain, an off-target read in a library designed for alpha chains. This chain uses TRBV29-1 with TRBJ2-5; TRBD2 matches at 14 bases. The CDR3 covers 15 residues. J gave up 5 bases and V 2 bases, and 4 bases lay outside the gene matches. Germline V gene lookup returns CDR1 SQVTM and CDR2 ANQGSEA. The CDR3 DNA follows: TGCAGCGTTGAATTTGGACTAGCGGGGGGTGAGACCCAGTACTTC. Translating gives CSVEFGLAGGETQYF.

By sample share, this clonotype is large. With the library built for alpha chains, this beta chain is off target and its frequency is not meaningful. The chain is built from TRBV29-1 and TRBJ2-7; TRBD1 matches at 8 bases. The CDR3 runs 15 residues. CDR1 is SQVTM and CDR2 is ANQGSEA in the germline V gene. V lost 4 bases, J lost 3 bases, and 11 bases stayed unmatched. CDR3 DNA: TGCAGCGTTGCAGGATGGGACAGGAACCTCTACGAGCAGTACTTC. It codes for CSVAGWDRNLYEQYF.

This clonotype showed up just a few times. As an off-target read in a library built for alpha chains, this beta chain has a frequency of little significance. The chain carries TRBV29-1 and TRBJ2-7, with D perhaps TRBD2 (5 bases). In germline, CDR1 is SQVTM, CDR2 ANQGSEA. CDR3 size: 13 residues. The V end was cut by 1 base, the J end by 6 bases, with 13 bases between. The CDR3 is CSVEAPGSGEQYF. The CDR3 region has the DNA TGCAGCGTTGAAGCTCCGGGATCGGGCGAGCAGTACTTC.

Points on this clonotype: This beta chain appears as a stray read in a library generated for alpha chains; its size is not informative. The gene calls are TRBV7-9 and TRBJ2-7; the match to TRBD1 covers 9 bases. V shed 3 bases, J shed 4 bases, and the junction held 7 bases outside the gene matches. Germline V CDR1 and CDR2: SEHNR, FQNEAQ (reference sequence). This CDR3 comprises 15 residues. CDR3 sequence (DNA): TGTGCCAGCAGCTTGCCCGGGACAGGGATTTACGAGCAGTACTTC. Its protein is CASSLPGTGIYEQYF. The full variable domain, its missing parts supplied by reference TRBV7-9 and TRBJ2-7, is DTGVSQNPRHKITKRGQNVTFRCDPISEHNRLYWYRQTLGQGPEFLTYFQNEAQLEKSRLLSDRFSAERPKGSFSTLEIQRTEQGDSAMYLCASSLPGTGIYEQYFGPGTRLTVT.

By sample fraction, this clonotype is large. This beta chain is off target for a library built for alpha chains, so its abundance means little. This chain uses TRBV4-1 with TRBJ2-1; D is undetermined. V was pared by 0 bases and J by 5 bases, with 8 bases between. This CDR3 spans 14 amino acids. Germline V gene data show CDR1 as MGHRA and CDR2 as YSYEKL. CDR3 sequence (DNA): TGCGCCAGCAGCCAAGAGGTCCGGAACAATGAGCAGTTCTTC. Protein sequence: CASSQEVRNNEQFF.

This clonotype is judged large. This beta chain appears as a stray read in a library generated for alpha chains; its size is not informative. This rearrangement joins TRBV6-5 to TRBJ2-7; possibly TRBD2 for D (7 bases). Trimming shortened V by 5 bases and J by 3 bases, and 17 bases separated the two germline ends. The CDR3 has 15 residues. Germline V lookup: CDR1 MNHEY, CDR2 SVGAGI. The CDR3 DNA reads TGTGCCAGCAGTCCTGGGGACGGGGGGCGCTACGAGCAGTACTTC. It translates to CASSPGDGGRYEQYF.

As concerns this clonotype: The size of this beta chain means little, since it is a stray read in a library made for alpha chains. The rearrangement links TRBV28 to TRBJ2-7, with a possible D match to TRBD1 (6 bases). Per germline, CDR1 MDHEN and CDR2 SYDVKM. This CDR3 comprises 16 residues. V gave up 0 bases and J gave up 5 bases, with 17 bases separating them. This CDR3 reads CASSLWAGQTRDEQYF. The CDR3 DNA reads TGTGCCAGCAGTTTATGGGCTGGACAGACCCGCGACGAGCAGTACTTC.

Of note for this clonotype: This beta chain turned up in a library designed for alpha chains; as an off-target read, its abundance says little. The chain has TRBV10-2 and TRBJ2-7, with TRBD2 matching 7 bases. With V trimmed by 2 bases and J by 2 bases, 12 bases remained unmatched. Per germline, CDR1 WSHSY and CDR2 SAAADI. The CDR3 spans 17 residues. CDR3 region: CASSEPENRDYAYEQYF. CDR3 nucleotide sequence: TGCGCCAGCAGTGAGCCGGAAAACCGGGACTACGCCTACGAGCAGTACTTC.

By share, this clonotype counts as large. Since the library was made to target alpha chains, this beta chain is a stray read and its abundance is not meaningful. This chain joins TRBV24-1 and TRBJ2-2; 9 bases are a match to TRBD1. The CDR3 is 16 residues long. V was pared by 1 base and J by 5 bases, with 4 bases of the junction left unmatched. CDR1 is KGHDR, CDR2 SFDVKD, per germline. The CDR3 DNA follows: TGTGCCACCAGTGATTTTCGGGACAGGGTTACCGGGGAGCTGTTTTTT. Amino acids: CATSDFRDRVTGELFF.

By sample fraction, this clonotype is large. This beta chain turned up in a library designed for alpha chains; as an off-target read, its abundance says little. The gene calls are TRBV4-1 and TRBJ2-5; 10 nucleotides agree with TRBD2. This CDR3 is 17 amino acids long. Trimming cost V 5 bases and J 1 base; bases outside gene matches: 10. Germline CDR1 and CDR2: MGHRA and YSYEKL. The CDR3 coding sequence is TGCGCCAGCAGCGCCCGGACTAGCGGAGCTACCCAAGAGACCCAGTACTTC. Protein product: CASSARTSGATQETQYF.

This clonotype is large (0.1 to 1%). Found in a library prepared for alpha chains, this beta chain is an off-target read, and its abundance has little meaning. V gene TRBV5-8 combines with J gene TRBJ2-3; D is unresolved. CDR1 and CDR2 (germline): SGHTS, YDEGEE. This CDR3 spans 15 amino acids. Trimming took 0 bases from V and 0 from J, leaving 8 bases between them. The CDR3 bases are TGTGCCAGCAGCTTGGACACTTCGAGCACAGATACGCAGTATTTT. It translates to CASSLDTSSTDTQYF.